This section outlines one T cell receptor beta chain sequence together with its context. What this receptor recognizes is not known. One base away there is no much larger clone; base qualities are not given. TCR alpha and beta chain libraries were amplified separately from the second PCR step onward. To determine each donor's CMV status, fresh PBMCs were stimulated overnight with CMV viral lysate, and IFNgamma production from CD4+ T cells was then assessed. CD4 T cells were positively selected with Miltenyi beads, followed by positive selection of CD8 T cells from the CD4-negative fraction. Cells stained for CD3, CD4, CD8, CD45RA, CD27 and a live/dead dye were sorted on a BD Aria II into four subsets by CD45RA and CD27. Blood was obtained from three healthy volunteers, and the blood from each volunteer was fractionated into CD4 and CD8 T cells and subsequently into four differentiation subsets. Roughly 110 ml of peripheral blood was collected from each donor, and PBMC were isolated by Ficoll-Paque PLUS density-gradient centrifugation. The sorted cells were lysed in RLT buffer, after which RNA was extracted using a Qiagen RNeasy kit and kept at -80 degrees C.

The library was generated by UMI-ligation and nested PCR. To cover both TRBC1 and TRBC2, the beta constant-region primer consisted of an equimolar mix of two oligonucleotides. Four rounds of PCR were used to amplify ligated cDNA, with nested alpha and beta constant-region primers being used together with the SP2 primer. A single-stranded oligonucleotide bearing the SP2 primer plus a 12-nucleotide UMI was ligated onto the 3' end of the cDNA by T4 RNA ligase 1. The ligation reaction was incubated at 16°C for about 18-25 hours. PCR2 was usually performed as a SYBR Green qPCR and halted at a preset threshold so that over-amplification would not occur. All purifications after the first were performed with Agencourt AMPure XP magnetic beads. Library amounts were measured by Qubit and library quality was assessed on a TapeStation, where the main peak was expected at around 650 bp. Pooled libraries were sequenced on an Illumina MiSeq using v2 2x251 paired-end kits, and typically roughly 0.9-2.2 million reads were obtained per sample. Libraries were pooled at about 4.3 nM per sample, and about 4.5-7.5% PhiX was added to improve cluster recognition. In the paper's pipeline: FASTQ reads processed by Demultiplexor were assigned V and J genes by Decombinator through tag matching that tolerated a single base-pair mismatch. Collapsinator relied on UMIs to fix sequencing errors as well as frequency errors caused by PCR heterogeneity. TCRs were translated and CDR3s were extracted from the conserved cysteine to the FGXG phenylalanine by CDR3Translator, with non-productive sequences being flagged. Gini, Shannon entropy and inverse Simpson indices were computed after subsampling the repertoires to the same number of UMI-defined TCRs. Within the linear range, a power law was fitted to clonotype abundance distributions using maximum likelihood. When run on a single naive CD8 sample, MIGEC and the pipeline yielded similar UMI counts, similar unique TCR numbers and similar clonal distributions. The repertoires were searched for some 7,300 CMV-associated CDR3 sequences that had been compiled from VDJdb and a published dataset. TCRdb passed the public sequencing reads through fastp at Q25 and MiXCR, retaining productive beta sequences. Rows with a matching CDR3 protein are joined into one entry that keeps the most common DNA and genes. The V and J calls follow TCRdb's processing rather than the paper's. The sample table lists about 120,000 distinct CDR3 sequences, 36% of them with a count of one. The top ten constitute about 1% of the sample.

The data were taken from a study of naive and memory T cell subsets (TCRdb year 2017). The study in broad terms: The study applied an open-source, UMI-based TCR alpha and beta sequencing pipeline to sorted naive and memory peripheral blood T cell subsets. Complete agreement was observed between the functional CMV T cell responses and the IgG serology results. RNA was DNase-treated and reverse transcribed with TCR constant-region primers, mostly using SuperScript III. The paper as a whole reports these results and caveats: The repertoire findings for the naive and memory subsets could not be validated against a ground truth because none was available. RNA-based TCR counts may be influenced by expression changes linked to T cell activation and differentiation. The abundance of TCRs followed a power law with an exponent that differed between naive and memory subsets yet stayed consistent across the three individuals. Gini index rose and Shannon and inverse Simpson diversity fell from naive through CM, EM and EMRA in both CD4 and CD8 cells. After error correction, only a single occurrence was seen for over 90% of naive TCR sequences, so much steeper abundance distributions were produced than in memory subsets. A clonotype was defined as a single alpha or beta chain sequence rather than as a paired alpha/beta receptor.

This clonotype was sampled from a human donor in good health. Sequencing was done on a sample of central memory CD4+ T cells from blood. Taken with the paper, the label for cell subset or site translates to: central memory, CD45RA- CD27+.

This receptor has the CDR3 CSARGRILVETQYF. The DNA is TGCAGTGCTAGAGGTAGAATATTAGTAGAGACCCAGTACTTC. The chain is assembled from TRBV20-1 and TRBJ2-5, with no confidently assigned D gene. The CDR3 contains 14 residues, cysteine and phenylalanine counted. The DNA shown is the 42-base CDR3, in frame from base 1. The CDR1 and CDR2 encoded by the germline V gene (reference sequence) are DFQATT and SNEGSKA. Deletion took 1 base off V and 4 bases off J, with a span of 13 bases between the germline ends.